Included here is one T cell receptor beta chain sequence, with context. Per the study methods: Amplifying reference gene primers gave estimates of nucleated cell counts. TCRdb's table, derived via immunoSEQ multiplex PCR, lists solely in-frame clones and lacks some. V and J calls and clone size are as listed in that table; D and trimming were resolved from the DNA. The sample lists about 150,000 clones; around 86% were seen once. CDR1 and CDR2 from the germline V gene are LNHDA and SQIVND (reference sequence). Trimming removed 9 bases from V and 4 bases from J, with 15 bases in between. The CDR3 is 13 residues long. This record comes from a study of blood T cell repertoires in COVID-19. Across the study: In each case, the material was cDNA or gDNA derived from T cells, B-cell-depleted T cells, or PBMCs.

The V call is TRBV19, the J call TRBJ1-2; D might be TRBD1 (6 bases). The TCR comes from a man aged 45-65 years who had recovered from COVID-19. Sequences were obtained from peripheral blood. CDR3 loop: CASQIRGSYGYTF. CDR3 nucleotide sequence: TGTGCCAGCCAAATCAGGGGATCCTATGGCTACACCTTC.